A selection of T cell receptor beta chains follows, all from one sample in a study of shared clonotypes between healthy human individuals. Clones were read by immunoSEQ multiplex PCR, and TCRdb kept only the in-frame ones, dropping some. The data hold more than 1,200,000 clones, with about 98.5% observed a single time. Sample: naive CD4+ T cells sorted from blood. The receptors were gathered from a man aged 25-45 years in good health. Each CDR3 is given with its conserved first and last residue. D genes are given only for firm matches.

j_call | v_call | d_call | cdr3_aa | cdr3_nt
TRBJ2-3 | TRBV11-1 | TRBD2 | CASSPRLAGASSTDTQYF | TGTGCCAGCAGCCCACGACTAGCGGGAGCATCTAGCACAGATACGCAGTATTTT
TRBJ2-1 | TRBV5-1 | - | CASSLESRNEQFF | TGCGCCAGCAGCCTCGAAAGTAGGAATGAGCAGTTCTTC
TRBJ1-4 | TRBV14 | - | CASTRGTHEKLFF | TGTGCCAGTACACGGGGGACGCATGAAAAACTGTTTTTT
TRBJ2-6 | TRBV29-1 | TRBD2 | CSVVIPLAGHSGVLTF | TGCAGCGTTGTGATCCCCCTAGCGGGTCACTCGGGAGTCCTGACTTTC
TRBJ2-1 | TRBV5-8 | - | CASSLVSSYNEQFF | TGTGCCAGCAGCTTGGTTTCCAGCTACAATGAGCAGTTCTTC
TRBJ2-3 | TRBV10-2 | TRBD2 | CASSGGLAGSGGTDTQYF | TGCGCCAGCAGTGGGGGACTAGCGGGATCAGGAGGCACAGATACGCAGTATTTT
TRBJ1-4 | TRBV25-1 | - | CASSDSGPLEKLFF | TGTGCCAGCAGTGATTCAGGACCCCTTGAAAAACTGTTTTTT
TRBJ2-1 | TRBV5-1 | - | CASSLAPTGNEQFF | TGCGCCAGCAGCTTGGCCCCCACGGGCAATGAGCAGTTCTTC
TRBJ2-7 | TRBV28 | - | CASSRGRAPYEQYF | TGTGCCAGCAGCCGGGGGCGCGCACCCTACGAGCAGTACTTC
TRBJ2-3 | TRBV5-5 | TRBD2 | CASSLGLAGFSTDTQYF | TGTGCCAGCAGCTTAGGACTAGCGGGTTTCAGCACAGATACGCAGTATTTT
TRBJ2-1 | TRBV9 | - | CASSVGGRQGLNEQFF | TGTGCCAGCAGCGTAGGCGGACGCCAGGGGCTCAATGAGCAGTTCTTC
TRBJ1-4 | TRBV25-1 | TRBD1 | CASSPSPGRGRDEKLFF | TGTGCCAGCAGCCCCTCGCCGGGCAGGGGGCGGGACGAAAAACTGTTTTTT
TRBJ1-2 | TRBV18 | TRBD1 | CASSTTGDGYTF | TGTGCCAGCTCAACTACAGGGGATGGCTACACCTTC
TRBJ2-7 | TRBV2 | - | CASSAGVPYEQYF | TGTGCCAGCAGTGCCGGAGTACCCTACGAGCAGTACTTC
TRBJ1-4 | TRBV20-1 | - | CSARWGEKLFF | TGCAGTGCCCGTTGGGGTGAAAAACTGTTTTTT
TRBJ2-1 | TRBV7-2 | - | CASSLAGTTNEQFF | TGTGCCAGCAGCTTAGCTGGGACCACCAATGAGCAGTTCTTC